The entry below describes one T cell receptor (beta chain). This clonotype has just a few counts. No cognate antigen has been identified for it. No base quality information exists; no much larger clone differs at one position. Ficoll-Paque density gradient centrifugation was the method used to isolate PBMCs. The sequencer listed for this sample is Illumina NovaSeq 6000. Using 5'RACE with constant-segment primers, TCRalpha and TCRbeta cDNA libraries were constructed, with sample barcodes and unique molecular identifiers added in the process. Trizol reagent was used to extract RNA from every sample. Amplification of the libraries took two PCR steps, and the second step added a second sample barcode plus Illumina TruSeq adapters. Sequencing of libraries was performed on an Illumina NovaSeq with 2 x 150 bp paired-end reads. Processing in the source paper ran as follows. The reads were demultiplexed and collapsed into UMI-guided consensus sequences using migec v1.2.7. Using mixcr v2.1.11, UMI consensuses were aligned to TRA and TRB V and J templates and then assembled into clonotypes. A clonotype was counted as expanded or contracted only when both edgeR and NoisET called the clonotype significant, with the noise models trained on biological replicates. For edgeR calls, a false discovery rate-adjusted p below 0.01 and a log2 fold-change threshold of 1 were applied. As an exploratory analysis of dynamics, max-normalized trajectories of the 1000 most abundant clonotypes were examined with PCA combined with hierarchical clustering. Separately sequenced CD4+ and CD8+ repertoires were used to assign a CD4 or CD8 phenotype to each responding clone. TCRdb handled the public reads itself, with Q25 trimming in fastp and clone calling in MiXCR, and kept productive beta chains. When rows share a CDR3 protein, they turn into one entry using the most common DNA and genes. These V and J calls derive from TCRdb rather than the authors' analysis. The sample yields roughly 560,000 distinct CDR3 sequences; approximately 20% were counted once. Around 13% of the sample is taken by the ten largest.

The data are from a study of T-cell memory formation after mild COVID-19 (dated by TCRdb to the early 2020s). General notes on the study: Most TCR sequence clusters were specific to one of the two donors. Two young, previously healthy adult volunteers, one female and one male, were included in the cohort. In two donors, T-cell clones that expanded and contracted after mild COVID-19 were tracked by sequencing TCRalpha and TCRbeta repertoires over time. The paper's findings and limits, for the study overall: Whether the second-wave clones peaking on day 37 were SARS-CoV-2 specific was not confirmed. From day 15 to 85, contracting clones showed balanced CD4/CD8 phenotypes, whereas a second wave of clones that expanded from day 15 to 37 leaned towards CD4+. The study covered only a couple of mild cases, and larger cohorts including severe cases with pre-infection samples were considered necessary. Contracting CD4+ clones were located mainly in the CM and EM memory subsets, whereas CD8+ clones were found to be enriched in EMRA. Some responding clones were detected in pre-infection memory, suggesting pre-existing cross-reactive memory T cells joined the SARS-CoV-2 response.

CDR1 and CDR2 were assigned from the germline V gene as SGHRS and YFSETQ. Spanning cysteine to phenylalanine, the CDR3 consists of 13 amino acids. The retained sequence is limited to the CDR3, 39 bases, with the frame set at the first base. V is clipped by 7 bases and J by 2 bases, and the sequence between their germline boundaries is 13 bases long. Recombination linked TRBV5-1 to TRBJ2-7, with the D gene uncertain. The sequenced sample consisted of PBMCs or a T cell subset sorted from them (not recorded which). The source of this sequence is an adult woman who had mild COVID-19 (a few samples of this study predate the infection). The sample titles of this study are shuffled in the database, so cell type and time point are left out; the donor was told from shared clones. The CDR3 region has the sequence CASEGDGAYEQYF. The nucleotide sequence reads as follows: TGCGCCAGCGAAGGTGACGGAGCCTACGAGCAGTACTTC.